The rows below give T cell receptor beta chains drawn from one sample of a study of OX40 agonist ivuxolimab in advanced cancers. Here immunoSEQ multiplex PCR was the method, and the copy in TCRdb shows in-frame clones only, minus some. The profile shows over 25,000 clones, nearly 95% of them singletons. This sample comprised CD4+ or CD8+ T cells sorted from blood, obtained in a trial of the OX40 agonist ivuxolimab. These receptors came from an adult with an advanced solid tumor such as melanoma, head and neck, liver or kidney cancer. CDR3s include the opening cysteine and the closing phenylalanine or tryptophan. A D gene is named only where the DNA matches it firmly. Size tells how often a clone was seen (once, few, many) or the class of an expanded clone, and some rows leave it out.

NA,NA,TRBJ1-1,15,TRBV5-1,CASSRGRLMNTEAFF,TGCGCCAGCAGCCGCGGGCGCCTGATGAACACTGAAGCTTTCTTT
NA,NA,TRBJ2-2,16,TRBV21-1,CASSKDNREDTGELFF,TGTGCCAGCAGCAAAGATAACAGGGAGGACACCGGGGAGCTGTTTTTT
NA,NA,TRBJ2-7,14,TRBV14,CASKRTRTSYEQYF,TGTGCCAGCAAGAGGACCCGAACCTCCTACGAGCAGTACTTC
NA,NA,TRBJ2-5,11,TRBV4-1,CASSHVETQYF,TGCGCCAGCAGCCATGTCGAGACCCAGTACTTC
NA,NA,TRBJ1-5,15,TRBV6-7,CASSYPRGSNQPQHF,TGTGCCAGCAGTTATCCCCGGGGGAGCAATCAGCCCCAGCATTTT
NA,NA,TRBJ2-5,14,TRBV9,CASSHLLDGETQYF,TGTGCCAGCAGTCACCTTTTGGACGGAGAGACCCAGTACTTC
NA,NA,TRBJ1-4,16,TRBV7-2,CASSSLGGGVSGKLFF,TGTGCCAGCAGCTCACTTGGGGGGGGCGTTTCGGGAAAACTGTTTTTT
NA,NA,TRBJ2-3,13,TRBV9,CASSVEGTLAQYF,TGTGCCAGCAGCGTAGAAGGAACGTTGGCGCAGTATTTT
NA,NA,TRBJ1-2,15,TRBV6-6,CASSLGGGETYGYTF,TGTGCCAGCAGCCTCGGGGGGGGCGAAACCTATGGCTACACCTTC
NA,TRBD2,TRBJ2-5,15,TRBV9,CASSLSGNTQETQYF,TGTGCCAGCAGTCTTAGCGGGAATACTCAAGAGACCCAGTACTTC
NA,TRBD2,TRBJ2-2,16,TRBV4-1,CASSQVAGVNTGELFF,TGCGCCAGCAGCCAAGTAGCGGGGGTGAACACCGGGGAGCTGTTTTTT
NA,NA,TRBJ2-3,15,TRBV5-4,CASSPPLGGLDTQYF,TGTGCCAGCAGCCCCCCCCTGGGGGGCTTAGATACGCAGTATTTT
NA,TRBD2,TRBJ2-7,15,TRBV7-9,CASSPNGLAGYEQYF,TGTGCCAGCAGCCCGAATGGACTAGCGGGCTACGAGCAGTACTTC
NA,NA,TRBJ2-6,16,TRBV11-2,CASSRGGEAGANVLTF,TGTGCCAGCAGCAGAGGAGGAGAAGCTGGGGCCAACGTCCTGACTTTC
NA,TRBD2,TRBJ2-2,16,TRBV28,CASSAPGLAVTGELFF,TGTGCCAGCAGCGCCCCGGGACTAGCGGTCACCGGGGAGCTGTTTTTT
NA,TRBD1,TRBJ1-1,19,TRBV5-6,CASSLGLRGRKGVAAEAFF,TGTGCCAGCAGCTTGGGGTTGAGGGGGCGCAAAGGAGTGGCCGCTGAAGCTTTCTTT
NA,NA,TRBJ1-5,13,TRBV7-2,CASSYGGYQPQHF,TGTGCCAGCAGCTACGGGGGGTATCAGCCCCAGCATTTT
NA,NA,TRBJ1-1,12,TRBV5-6,CATGVGFTEAFF,TGTGCAACGGGGGTCGGATTTACTGAAGCTTTCTTT
once,NA,TRBJ2-7,11,TRBV5-8,CASSLAYEQYF,TGTGCCAGCAGCTTGGCGTACGAGCAGTACTTC
NA,TRBD1,TRBJ1-1,16,TRBV6-5,CASSYLGQGANTEAFF,TGTGCCAGCAGTTACTTAGGGCAGGGGGCCAACACTGAAGCTTTCTTT
NA,TRBD2,TRBJ2-1,18,TRBV11-2,CASSLDSGGPSTYNEQFF,TGTGCCAGCAGCTTAGACAGCGGGGGGCCTTCAACCTACAATGAGCAGTTCTTC
NA,NA,TRBJ2-6,15,TRBV25-1,CASSDGHGGANVLTF,TGTGCCAGCAGTGATGGTCATGGTGGGGCCAACGTCCTGACTTTC
NA,NA,TRBJ2-1,13,TRBV19,CASSMHGDHEQFF,TGTGCCAGTAGTATGCATGGGGACCATGAGCAGTTCTTC
NA,NA,TRBJ2-2,15,TRBV29-1,CSVEVGSTNTGELFF,TGCAGCGTTGAAGTTGGGAGTACGAACACCGGGGAGCTGTTTTTT
NA,NA,TRBJ2-3,15,TRBV28,CASKLVGFGTDTQYF,TGTGCCAGCAAATTAGTCGGTTTTGGCACAGATACGCAGTATTTT
NA,NA,TRBJ2-7,15,TRBV19,CASSIARGPAYEQYF,TGTGCCAGTAGTATAGCCCGCGGACCCGCCTACGAGCAGTACTTC
NA,TRBD1,TRBJ2-7,14,TRBV9,CASSPGQGLHEQYF,TGTGCCAGCAGCCCGGGACAGGGACTCCACGAGCAGTACTTC
NA,TRBD1,TRBJ2-3,13,TRBV5-5,CASSLGTGSTQYF,TGTGCCAGCAGCTTAGGGACAGGCTCAACGCAGTATTTT
NA,TRBD2,TRBJ2-2,18,TRBV11-2,CASSPRTSGGANTGELFF,TGTGCCAGCAGCCCTAGGACTAGCGGGGGCGCGAACACCGGGGAGCTGTTTTTT